Listed below are T cell receptor beta chains from one sample, sequenced in a study of cytomegalovirus exposure and HLA in healthy donors. Sequencing was performed with immunoSEQ multiplex PCR; in TCRdb, only in-frame clones are kept and a portion is missing. The sample records about 130,000 clones, 82% being singletons. Input material: PBMCs. The origin of the receptors is a boy between 2 and 10 years old in good health and CMV-seronegative. Each CDR3 is given with its conserved first and last residue. A D gene is named only where the DNA matches it firmly. Clone size is given for some rows only: seen once, a few or many times, or a class if the clone is expanded.

CDR3nt: TGTGCCAGTAGTCGCCGGGACAGATCTAGCACAGATACGCAGTATTTT
CDR3aa: CASSRRDRSSTDTQYF
j_gene: TRBJ2-3
d_gene: TRBD1
v_gene: TRBV19
abundance: .

CDR3nt: TGTGCCAGCAGTGACTCGACGGGGGGGCCTGAGACCCAGTACTTC
CDR3aa: CASSDSTGGPETQYF
j_gene: TRBJ2-5
d_gene: TRBD2
v_gene: TRBV6-4
abundance: .

CDR3nt: TGTGCCAGGCACTGGGGAGGGGGGAACACTGAAGCTTTCTTT
CDR3aa: CARHWGGGNTEAFF
j_gene: TRBJ1-1
d_gene: .
v_gene: TRBV5-6
abundance: .

CDR3nt: TGTGCCAGCAGCCCGGGACAGGGCTTTTACTACAATGAGCAGTTCTTC
CDR3aa: CASSPGQGFYYNEQFF
j_gene: TRBJ2-1
d_gene: TRBD1
v_gene: TRBV7-3
abundance: .

CDR3nt: TGTGCCAGCAGTTACTCCCGCGGGCGGGGCGATGAGCAGTTCTTC
CDR3aa: CASSYSRGRGDEQFF
j_gene: TRBJ2-1
d_gene: .
v_gene: TRBV6-6
abundance: .

CDR3nt: TGTGCCAGTAGTATAGATCAAGGGGGCCGGACTGAAGCTTTCTTT
CDR3aa: CASSIDQGGRTEAFF
j_gene: TRBJ1-1
d_gene: TRBD1
v_gene: TRBV19
abundance: .

CDR3nt: TGTGCCAGCAGCTTGGACGACAGCTACGAGCAGTACTTC
CDR3aa: CASSLDDSYEQYF
j_gene: TRBJ2-7
d_gene: .
v_gene: TRBV5-6
abundance: once

CDR3nt: TGTGCCAGCAGCCCGACAGGGGGCGCGGGTGAAAAACTGTTTTTT
CDR3aa: CASSPTGGAGEKLFF
j_gene: TRBJ1-4
d_gene: TRBD1
v_gene: TRBV5-6
abundance: once

CDR3nt: TGTGCCAGCAGTGAATTGGGCAGAACTAGCACGGATACGCAGTATTTT
CDR3aa: CASSELGRTSTDTQYF
j_gene: TRBJ2-3
d_gene: .
v_gene: TRBV25-1
abundance: .

CDR3nt: TGTGCCAGCAGCTCCCGAGGGGCTAGCGGGGGGGCACAGATAAGGCAGTATTTT
CDR3aa: CASSSRGASGGAQIRQYF
j_gene: TRBJ2-3
d_gene: TRBD2
v_gene: TRBV7-2
abundance: .

CDR3nt: TGTGCCAGCAGTTCACAAAACTCTGGGGCCAACGTCCTGACTTTC
CDR3aa: CASSSQNSGANVLTF
j_gene: TRBJ2-6
d_gene: .
v_gene: TRBV6-5
abundance: few

CDR3nt: TGTGCCAGCAGCTTTGCTAGCCCGGGACAGGGCACCTCTGGGCAGTTCTTC
CDR3aa: CASSFASPGQGTSGQFF
j_gene: TRBJ2-1
d_gene: TRBD1
v_gene: TRBV7-9
abundance: .

CDR3nt: TGTGCCAGCAGCTTAGCTCCCGCTAGCGGGAGTGCCAATGAGCAGTTCTTC
CDR3aa: CASSLAPASGSANEQFF
j_gene: TRBJ2-1
d_gene: TRBD2
v_gene: TRBV11-1
abundance: few

CDR3nt: TGCGCCAGCAGCCAATACCCCATTCGAGGAGCTGGTACGCAGTATTTT
CDR3aa: CASSQYPIRGAGTQYF
j_gene: TRBJ2-3
d_gene: .
v_gene: TRBV4-1
abundance: .

CDR3nt: TGTTCCAGCAGCATAACGGGACAGCCCACAGATACGCAGTATTTT
CDR3aa: CSSSITGQPTDTQYF
j_gene: TRBJ2-3
d_gene: TRBD1
v_gene: TRBV7-9
abundance: .

CDR3nt: TGTGCCAGTAGTACCGGGACAGGGGGCTTACATGAGCAGTTCTTC
CDR3aa: CASSTGTGGLHEQFF
j_gene: TRBJ2-1
d_gene: TRBD1
v_gene: TRBV19
abundance: .

CDR3nt: TGTGCCAGCAGTTCCACAGGGCGGATTGAGACCCAGTACTTC
CDR3aa: CASSSTGRIETQYF
j_gene: TRBJ2-5
d_gene: .
v_gene: TRBV6-6
abundance: .

CDR3nt: TGTGCCAGCAGAAAGACAGAATTTAACACCGGGGAGCTGTTTTTT
CDR3aa: CASRKTEFNTGELFF
j_gene: TRBJ2-2
d_gene: .
v_gene: TRBV2
abundance: once

CDR3nt: TGCGCCAGCAGCTTCGGGACTAGCGGGAGCTCGAGGGAGCAGTTCTTC
CDR3aa: CASSFGTSGSSREQFF
j_gene: TRBJ2-1
d_gene: TRBD2
v_gene: TRBV5-1
abundance: .

CDR3nt: TGTGCCAGCAGTTACCTGCCGGGTGAGGGCAATGAGCAGTTCTTC
CDR3aa: CASSYLPGEGNEQFF
j_gene: TRBJ2-1
d_gene: .
v_gene: TRBV6-5
abundance: once

CDR3nt: TGTGCCAGCAGCTTGGATTACAGGGGCAACACTGAAGCTTTCTTT
CDR3aa: CASSLDYRGNTEAFF
j_gene: TRBJ1-1
d_gene: TRBD1
v_gene: TRBV5-8
abundance: .

CDR3nt: TGTGCCAGCTCACCCTCAGGACAGGGGACGGAGACCCAGTACTTC
CDR3aa: CASSPSGQGTETQYF
j_gene: TRBJ2-5
d_gene: TRBD1
v_gene: TRBV18
abundance: .

CDR3nt: TGTGCCAGCAGCGTAGTAGGGGGTCCCCCCGCAGATACGCAGTATTTT
CDR3aa: CASSVVGGPPADTQYF
j_gene: TRBJ2-3
d_gene: .
v_gene: TRBV9
abundance: .

CDR3nt: TGTGCCAGCAGGCCTTCGGGAGCTGCGGTCGATGAGCAGTTCTTC
CDR3aa: CASRPSGAAVDEQFF
j_gene: TRBJ2-1
d_gene: .
v_gene: TRBV6-6
abundance: .

CDR3nt: TGTGCCAGCAGTTCTTGGATGGACAACCAACCAACCTACGAGCAGTACTTC
CDR3aa: CASSSWMDNQPTYEQYF
j_gene: TRBJ2-7
d_gene: .
v_gene: TRBV2
abundance: once